The 15 T cell receptor beta chains listed next were all sequenced from one sample in a study of identical twins. Via MiXCR, TCRdb re-called the 5' RACE reads, giving one row per CDR3 protein. The sample carries around 450,000 distinct CDR3 sequences, 14% recorded once. These same records also appear under a second study, on yellow fever vaccine responses in identical twins.

Sequencing was done on a sample of CD4+ T cells sorted from blood. The receptor set was obtained from a woman aged 18-29 years in good health.

The rearrangement links TRBV4-3 to TRBJ2-1; 11 nucleotides match TRBD2. The CDR3 runs 15 residues. V was pared by 4 bases and J by 6 bases, with 5 bases of the junction left unmatched. CDR1 is LGHNA, CDR2 YSLEER, per germline. CDR3 sequence (DNA): TGCGCCAGCAGCCCAGTCGGGACTAGCGGCAATGAGCAGTTCTTC. This gives the protein CASSPVGTSGNEQFF.

This clonotype was counted at least ten times. This chain joins TRBV20-1 and TRBJ2-3, with 8 bases matching TRBD2. V lost 4 bases, J lost 4 bases, and 4 bases stayed unmatched. Germline CDR1 reads DFQATT; CDR2 reads SNEGSKA (reference sequence). The CDR3 covers 13 residues. The CDR3 sequence is CSANPTSADTQYF. The CDR3 DNA sequence: TGCAGTGCTAACCCGACTAGCGCAGATACGCAGTATTTT.

This clonotype was picked up a small number of times. The genes are TRBV7-2 and TRBJ2-1, with D unclear. The germline gives CDR1 SGHTA, CDR2 FQGNSA. Trimming stripped 5 bases from V and 6 bases from J, with 8 bases between. This CDR3 region has 12 residues. The CDR3 DNA follows: TGTGCCAGCAGCCCAGCTGGCAATGAGCAGTTCTTC. Protein product: CASSPAGNEQFF.

This chain links TRBV4-2 with TRBJ2-2; D gene ambiguous. CDR3 length equals 14 residues. Trimming removed 0 bases from V and 6 bases from J, with 8 bases in between. CDR1 is LGHNA and CDR2 is YNFKEQ in the germline V gene. The CDR3 DNA sequence: TGTGCCAGCAGCCAAGACAGACGGGCCGGGGAGCTGTTTTTT. This encodes CASSQDRRAGELFF.

This clonotype was seen a few times. One end of the junction does not line up with germline, which may come from a read error. The chain links TRBV12-3 or TRBV12-4 to TRBJ2-2; a possible D gene is TRBD2 (5 bases). The length of the CDR3 is 19 residues. The CDR3 DNA reads as TGTGCCATCAGTCCTAACCACGTCCGGGAACCACAGAACACCGGGGAGCTGTTTTTT. It yields the protein CAISPNHVREPQNTGELFF.

This clonotype showed up many times. This chain uses TRBV5-1 with TRBJ2-5; TRBD1 agrees at 8 bases. Germline V gives CDR1 SGHRS, CDR2 YFSETQ. Trimming at V came to 2 bases and at J to 4 bases, leaving 4 bases not matched to a gene. The CDR3 is made up of 14 amino acids. The CDR3 nucleotides are TGCGCCAGCAGCTTTCCAGGGGGCGGAGAGACCCAGTACTTC. Its translation: CASSFPGGGETQYF.

The gene calls are TRBV28 and TRBJ2-3; D gene uncertain. V dropped 3 bases and J dropped 10 bases, with 17 bases sitting between them. This CDR3 spans 14 amino acids. Germline loops: CDR1 MDHEN, CDR2 SYDVKM. CDR3 DNA: TGTGCCAGCAGTTTGCTCCAGACTGGGCGCGCGCAGTATTTT. Protein: CASSLLQTGRAQYF.

This clonotype has more than one count but fewer than ten. V gene TRBV6-4 combines with J gene TRBJ2-3; either TRBD1 or TRBD2 may fit D (5 bases each). The CDR3 runs to 13 residues. Germline V gene lookup returns CDR1 MRHNA and CDR2 SNTAGT. V dropped 2 bases and J dropped 9 bases, with 12 bases sitting between them. The CDR3 loop reads CASSDLPGLTQYF. The CDR3 DNA follows: TGTGCCAGCAGTGACCTCCCGGGGCTGACGCAGTATTTT.

V is TRBV21-1 and J is TRBJ2-3; no check of the table's D call, TRBD1, against the DNA was made. TRBV21-1 constitutes a pseudogene. This CDR3 contains 17 residues. The CDR3 nucleotides are TGTGCCAGCAGCAAATCTAGAACGGGAACCTGTTCAGATACGCAGTATTTT. Its protein is CASSKSRTGTCSDTQYF.

This clonotype was recorded many times. This sequence joins TRBV29-1 and TRBJ2-5; D ambiguous. V was cut by 4 bases and J by 1 base, with 7 bases left in between. Germline V CDR1 and CDR2: SQVTM, ANQGSEA. The CDR3 runs 12 residues. The CDR3 here is CSVVRTQETQYF. CDR3 sequence (DNA): TGCAGCGTTGTCAGGACCCAAGAGACCCAGTACTTC.

This clonotype was recorded a few times. The rearrangement uses TRBV24-1 and TRBJ2-5; the D gene is possibly TRBD1 (6 bases). Germline V gives CDR1 KGHDR, CDR2 SFDVKD. CDR3 size: 14 residues. Trimming shortened V by 9 bases and J by 0 bases, and 13 bases separated the two germline ends. The CDR3 reads CATGSDRNQETQYF. CDR3 bases: TGTGCCACCGGGTCGGACAGAAACCAAGAGACCCAGTACTTC.

V and J are TRBV11-2 and TRBJ1-2; 7 bases map to TRBD1. The CDR3 contains 15 residues. CDR1 and CDR2 from the germline V gene are SGHAT and FQNNGV. With 5 bases clipped from V and 3 bases from J, the junction kept 9 bases outside the gene matches. CDR3 region: CASSKGQPLYYGYTF. CDR3 DNA sequence: TGTGCCAGCAGCAAGGGACAGCCACTCTACTATGGCTACACCTTC. Full variable domain (outside the CDR3, taken from reference TRBV11-2 and TRBJ1-2): EAGVAQSPRYKIIEKRQSVAFWCNPISGHATLYWYQQILGQGPKLLIQFQNNGVVDDSQLPKDRFSAERLKGVDSTLKIQPAKLEDSAVYLCASSKGQPLYYGYTFGSGTRLTVV.

V gene TRBV6-1 combines with J gene TRBJ2-7; the D is unclear. The ends were cut back, 6 bases at V and 3 bases at J, with 15 bases in the middle. CDR1 and CDR2 (germline): MNHNS, SASEGT. The CDR3 sequence is 14 residues long. The CDR3 reads CASSRDIRLYEQYF. CDR3 nucleotides: TGTGCCAGCAGCCGAGACATAAGACTCTACGAGCAGTACTTC.

The sample holds a few counts of this clonotype. The rearrangement joins TRBV5-5 to TRBJ2-1, with D tentatively TRBD1 (6 bases). Trimming pared 4 bases from V and 8 bases from J, leaving 10 bases between. This CDR3 has 12 amino acids. Germline CDR1 SGHKS, CDR2 YYEKEE (reference sequence). CDR3: CASSPQGHEQFF. In nucleotides, the CDR3 is TGTGCCAGCAGCCCACAGGGACATGAGCAGTTCTTC.

This rearrangement joins TRBV7-9 to TRBJ2-5; D tentatively fits TRBD1 or TRBD2 (5 bases each). Trimming cost V 5 bases and J 3 bases, with 22 bases left between them. From germline, CDR1 is SEHNR and CDR2 FQNEAQ (reference sequence). This CDR3 comprises 17 residues. CDR3 protein: CASSTLPGPSSKETQYF. DNA for the CDR3: TGTGCCAGCAGCACACTCCCGGGGCCATCCTCCAAAGAGACCCAGTACTTC.